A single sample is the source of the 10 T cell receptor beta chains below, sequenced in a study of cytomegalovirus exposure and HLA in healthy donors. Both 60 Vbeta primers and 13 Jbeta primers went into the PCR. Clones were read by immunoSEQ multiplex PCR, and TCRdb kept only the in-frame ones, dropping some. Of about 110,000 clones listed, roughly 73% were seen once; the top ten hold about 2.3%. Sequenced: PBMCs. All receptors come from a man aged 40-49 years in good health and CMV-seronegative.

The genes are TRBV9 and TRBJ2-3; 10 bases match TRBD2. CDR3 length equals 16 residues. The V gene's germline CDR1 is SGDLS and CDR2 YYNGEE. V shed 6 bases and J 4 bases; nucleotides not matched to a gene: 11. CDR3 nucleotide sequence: TGTGCCAGCAATAGGGAAGCGGGAGGGCAGGCAGATACGCAGTATTTT. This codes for CASNREAGGQADTQYF.

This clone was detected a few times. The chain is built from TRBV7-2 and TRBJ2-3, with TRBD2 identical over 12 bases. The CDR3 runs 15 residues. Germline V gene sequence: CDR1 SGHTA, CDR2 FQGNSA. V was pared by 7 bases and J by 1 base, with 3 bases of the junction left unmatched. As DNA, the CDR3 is TGTGCCAGCAACAGACTAGCGGGGGGCACAGATACGCAGTATTTT. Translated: CASNRLAGGTDTQYF. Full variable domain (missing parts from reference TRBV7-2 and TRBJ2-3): GAGVSQSPSNKVTEKGKDVELRCDPISGHTALYWYRQSLGQGLEFLIYFQGNSAPDKSGLPSDRFSAERTGGSVSTLTIQRTQQEDSAVYLCASNRLAGGTDTQYFGPGTRLTVL.

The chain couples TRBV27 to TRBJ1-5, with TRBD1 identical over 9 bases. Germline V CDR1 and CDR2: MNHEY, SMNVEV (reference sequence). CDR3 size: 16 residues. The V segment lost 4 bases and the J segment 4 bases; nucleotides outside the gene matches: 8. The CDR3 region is CASSSIRDRENQPQHF. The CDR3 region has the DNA TGTGCCAGCAGTTCCATCCGGGACAGGGAAAATCAGCCCCAGCATTTT.

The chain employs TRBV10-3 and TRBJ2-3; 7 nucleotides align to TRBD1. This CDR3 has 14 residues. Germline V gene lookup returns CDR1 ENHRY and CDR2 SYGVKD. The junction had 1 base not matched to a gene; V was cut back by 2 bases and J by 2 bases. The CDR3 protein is CAISEGQDTDTQYF. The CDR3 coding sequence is TGTGCCATCAGTGAGGGACAGGACACAGATACGCAGTATTTT.

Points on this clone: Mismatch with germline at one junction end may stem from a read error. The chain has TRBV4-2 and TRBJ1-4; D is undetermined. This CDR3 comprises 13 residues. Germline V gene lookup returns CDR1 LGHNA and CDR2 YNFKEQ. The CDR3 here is CTSSPTDKEKLFF. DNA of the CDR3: TGTACCAGCAGCCCGACCGACAAGGAAAAACTGTTTTTT.

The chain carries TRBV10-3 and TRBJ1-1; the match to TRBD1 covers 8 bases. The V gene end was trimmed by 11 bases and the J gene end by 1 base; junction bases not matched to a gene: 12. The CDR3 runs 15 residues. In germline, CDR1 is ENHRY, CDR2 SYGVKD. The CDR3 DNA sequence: TGTGCCGCAACTTCCCCTGGACAGGGGAACACTGAAGCTTTCTTT. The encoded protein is CAATSPGQGNTEAFF.

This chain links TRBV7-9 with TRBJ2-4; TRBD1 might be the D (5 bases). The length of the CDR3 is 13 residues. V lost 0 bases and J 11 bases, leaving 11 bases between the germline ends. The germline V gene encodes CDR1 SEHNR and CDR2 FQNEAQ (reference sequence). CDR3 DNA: TGTGCCAGCAGCTTAGCTTCAGCCAGGGTTCAGTACTTC. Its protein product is CASSLASARVQYF.

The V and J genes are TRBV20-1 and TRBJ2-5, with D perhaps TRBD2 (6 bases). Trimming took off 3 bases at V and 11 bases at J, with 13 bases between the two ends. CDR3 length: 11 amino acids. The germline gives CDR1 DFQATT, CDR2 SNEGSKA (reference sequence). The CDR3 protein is CSASQSGEQYF. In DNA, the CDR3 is TGCAGTGCTAGCCAGTCGGGGGAGCAGTACTTC.

This CDR3 is CASSLGQGSPRGGELFF. CDR3 bases: TGTGCCAGCAGCTTGGGACAGGGGTCCCCACGGGGCGGGGAGCTGTTTTTT. The chain has TRBV5-4 and TRBJ2-2; 8 nucleotides line up with TRBD1. The J segment lost 7 bases and the V segment lost 0 bases, leaving 11 bases of the junction unmatched. The V gene's germline CDR1 is SGHNT and CDR2 YYREEE (reference sequence). This CDR3 region has 17 residues.

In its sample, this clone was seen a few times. The CDR3 DNA sequence: TGTGCCAGCAGCTTTGGGACAGGCCGATTCACAGATACGCAGTATTTT. The encoded protein is CASSFGTGRFTDTQYF. This chain joins TRBV5-8 and TRBJ2-3; 8 bases agree with TRBD1. V shed 2 bases and J 2 bases; nucleotides not matched to a gene: 7. Germline V lookup: CDR1 SGHTS, CDR2 YDEGEE. The CDR3 runs 16 residues.